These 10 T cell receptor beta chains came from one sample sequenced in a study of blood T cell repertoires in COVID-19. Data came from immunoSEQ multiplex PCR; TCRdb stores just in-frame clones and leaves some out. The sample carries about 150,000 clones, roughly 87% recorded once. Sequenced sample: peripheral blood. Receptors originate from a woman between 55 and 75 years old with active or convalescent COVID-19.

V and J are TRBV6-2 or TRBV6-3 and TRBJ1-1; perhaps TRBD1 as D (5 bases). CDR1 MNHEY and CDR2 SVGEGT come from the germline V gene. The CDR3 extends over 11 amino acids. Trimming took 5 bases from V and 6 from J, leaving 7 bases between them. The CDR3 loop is CASSKTAEAFF. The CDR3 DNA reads TGTGCCAGCAGTAAGACAGCTGAAGCTTTCTTT.

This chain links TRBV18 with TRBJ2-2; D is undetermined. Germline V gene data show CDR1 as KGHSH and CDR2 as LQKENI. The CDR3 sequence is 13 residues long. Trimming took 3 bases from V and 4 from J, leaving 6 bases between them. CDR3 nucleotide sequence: TGTGCCAGCTCACCTGACATCACCGGGGAGCTGTTTTTT. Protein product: CASSPDITGELFF. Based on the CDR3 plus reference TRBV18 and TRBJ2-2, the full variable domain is NAGVMQNPRHLVRRRGQEARLRCSPMKGHSHVYWYRQLPEEGLKFMVYLQKENIIDESGMPKERFSAEFPKEGPSILRIQQVVRGDSAAYFCASSPDITGELFFGEGSRLTVL.

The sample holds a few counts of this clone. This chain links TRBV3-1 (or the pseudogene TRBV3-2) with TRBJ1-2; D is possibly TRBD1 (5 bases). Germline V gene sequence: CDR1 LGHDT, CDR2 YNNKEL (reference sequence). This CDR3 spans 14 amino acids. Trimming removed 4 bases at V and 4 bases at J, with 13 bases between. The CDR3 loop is CASSPREGSYGYTF. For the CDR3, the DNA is TGTGCCAGCAGCCCCAGGGAGGGGAGCTATGGCTACACCTTC.

CDR3 DNA sequence: TGTGCCAGCTCTCCTAATAGCGGGGGCGGAGAGACCCAGTACTTC. Translation: CASSPNSGGGETQYF. This rearrangement joins TRBV18 to TRBJ2-5; TRBD2 agrees at 9 bases. The J segment lost 4 bases and the V segment lost 6 bases, leaving 9 bases of the junction unmatched. The CDR3 extends over 15 amino acids. Germline-derived CDR1 and CDR2 are KGHSH and LQKENI.

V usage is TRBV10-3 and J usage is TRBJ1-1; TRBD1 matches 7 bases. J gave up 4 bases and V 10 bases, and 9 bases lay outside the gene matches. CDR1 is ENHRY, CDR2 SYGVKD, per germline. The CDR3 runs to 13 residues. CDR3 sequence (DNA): TGTGCCACCGGAGCACAGGGGAGCACTGAAGCTTTCTTT. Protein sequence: CATGAQGSTEAFF.

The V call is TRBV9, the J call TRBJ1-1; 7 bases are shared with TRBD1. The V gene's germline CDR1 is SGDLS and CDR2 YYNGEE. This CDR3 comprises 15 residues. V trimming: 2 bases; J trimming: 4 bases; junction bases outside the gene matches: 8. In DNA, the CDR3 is TGTGCCAGCAGCGTCTCGGGGCAGGGGGTCACTGAAGCTTTCTTT. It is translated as CASSVSGQGVTEAFF. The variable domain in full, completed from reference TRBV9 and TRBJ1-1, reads DSGVTQTPKHLITATGQRVTLRCSPRSGDLSVYWYQQSLDQGLQFLIQYYNGEERAKGNILERFSAQQFPDLHSELNLSSLELGDSALYFCASSVSGQGVTEAFFGQGTRLTVV.

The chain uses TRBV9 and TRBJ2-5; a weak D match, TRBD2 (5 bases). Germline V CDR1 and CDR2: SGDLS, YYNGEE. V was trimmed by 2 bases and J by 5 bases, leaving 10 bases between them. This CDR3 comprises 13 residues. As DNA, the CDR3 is TGTGCCAGCAGCGTGGGGTCGGGGGAGACCCAGTACTTC. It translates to CASSVGSGETQYF.

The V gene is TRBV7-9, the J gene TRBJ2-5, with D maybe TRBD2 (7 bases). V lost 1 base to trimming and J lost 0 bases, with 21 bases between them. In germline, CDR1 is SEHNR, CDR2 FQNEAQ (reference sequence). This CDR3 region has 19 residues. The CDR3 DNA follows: TGTGCCAGCAGCTTAGGATACTGGTACAGGGAGGGGGACCAAGAGACCCAGTACTTC. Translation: CASSLGYWYREGDQETQYF.

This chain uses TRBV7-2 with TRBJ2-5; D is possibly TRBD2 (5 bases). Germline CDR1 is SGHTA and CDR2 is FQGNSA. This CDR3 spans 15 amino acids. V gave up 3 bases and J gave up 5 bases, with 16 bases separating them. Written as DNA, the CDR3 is TGTGCCAGCAGCTTTTCGACGGGGATGGGGGAGACCCAGTACTTC. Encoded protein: CASSFSTGMGETQYF.

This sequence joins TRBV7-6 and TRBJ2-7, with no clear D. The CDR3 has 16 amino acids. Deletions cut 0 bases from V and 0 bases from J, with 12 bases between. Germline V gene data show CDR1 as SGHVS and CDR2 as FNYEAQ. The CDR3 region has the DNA TGTGCCAGCAGCTTAGCCGAGGCGTCAAGCTCCTACGAGCAGTACTTC. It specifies CASSLAEASSSYEQYF.